Below are 28 T cell receptor beta chains sequenced from a single sample in a study of identical twins. TCRdb recomputed calls from the 5' RACE reads with MiXCR, one row per CDR3 protein. The sample includes approximately 700,000 distinct CDR3 sequences, over 5% seen only once; the top ten take 1.5% to 2%. Input material: naive T cells sorted from blood. These receptors all come from a man between 18 and 35 years old in good health.

This clonotype showed up many times. The J gene is TRBJ2-1, the V gene TRBV12-3 or TRBV12-4, with a possible D match to TRBD1 (5 bases). There are 12 residues in the CDR3. Trimming removed 7 bases from V and 8 bases from J, with 12 bases in between. CDR3 protein: CASTQGTHEQFF. The CDR3 DNA sequence: TGTGCCAGCACTCAGGGAACCCATGAGCAGTTCTTC.

There are a few counts of this clonotype. In DNA, the CDR3 is TGTGCCAGCAGACCCGAATTGGGGGGAAGTTCACCCCTCCACTTT. It is translated as CASRPELGGSSPLHF. The chain combines TRBV6-1 with TRBJ1-6, with D perhaps TRBD1 (5 bases). Looked up from germline, CDR1 is MNHNS and CDR2 is SASEGT. The V end lost 6 bases, the J end lost 9 bases, and 18 bases lay between the germline ends. The CDR3 is made up of 15 amino acids.

This clonotype was seen repeatedly, ten times or more. V gene TRBV9 combines with J gene TRBJ1-2; TRBD1 is a possible D gene (5 bases). Germline assignment: CDR1 SGDLS and CDR2 YYNGEE. V lost 2 bases to trimming and J lost 12 bases, with 17 bases between them. The CDR3 is made up of 13 amino acids. The CDR3: CASSVRGSSVDTF. CDR3 nucleotide sequence: TGTGCCAGCAGCGTGAGGGGCTCGAGTGTCGACACCTTC.

CDR3 in amino acids: CASSKRGRGANEQFF. CDR3 bases: TGTGCCAGCAGCAAACGGGGGAGGGGGGCCAATGAGCAGTTCTTC. The J gene is TRBJ2-1, the V gene TRBV21-1; the DNA was not compared with TRBD2, the D call given in the table. TRBV21-1 is an annotated pseudogene. The CDR3 spans 15 residues.

The chain links TRBV18 to TRBJ2-3; no reliable D call. V gave up 0 bases and J gave up 2 bases, with 6 bases separating them. The CDR3 loop spans 14 amino acids. Germline CDR1 KGHSH, CDR2 LQKENI. The CDR3 region is CASSPPMITDTQYF. The CDR3 coding sequence is TGTGCCAGCTCACCACCGATGATCACAGATACGCAGTATTTT.

The chain carries TRBV4-3 and TRBJ2-7; 8 bases agree with TRBD2. V gave up 1 base and J gave up 5 bases; unmatched junction bases: 13. The length of the CDR3 is 17 residues. The germline gives CDR1 LGHNA, CDR2 YSLEER. CDR3 bases: TGCGCCAGCAGCCAAGCCGGGGACTGGCGGGAGGTAAACGAGCAGTACTTC. Protein: CASSQAGDWREVNEQYF.

This clonotype was counted many times. The CDR3 protein is CASSVGTSGQVDTQYF. CDR3 coding DNA: TGTGCCAGCAGCGTCGGGACTAGCGGGCAGGTAGATACGCAGTATTTT. V gene TRBV9 combines with J gene TRBJ2-3, with 12 bases that match TRBD2. The CDR3 covers 16 residues. From germline, CDR1 is SGDLS and CDR2 YYNGEE. With 2 bases clipped from V and 5 bases from J, the junction kept 6 bases outside the gene matches.

The chain recombines TRBV10-3 with TRBJ2-3, with 10 bases identical to TRBD2. CDR3 size: 15 residues. Per the germline V gene, CDR1 is ENHRY and CDR2 is SYGVKD. The J segment lost 3 bases and the V segment lost 6 bases, leaving 6 bases of the junction unmatched. For the CDR3, the DNA is TGTGCCATCAGGGAAGCTAGCGGGAGTACAGATACGCAGTATTTT. It codes for CAIREASGSTDTQYF.

This clonotype was seen a few times. The chain combines TRBV7-6 with TRBJ1-4; D is unclear. This CDR3 contains 13 residues. Trimming cost V 8 bases and J 4 bases, with 11 bases left between them. Germline loops: CDR1 SGHVS, CDR2 FNYEAQ. CDR3 sequence reads: CASFWRLNEKLFF. The CDR3 DNA follows: TGTGCCAGCTTTTGGCGGCTTAATGAAAAACTGTTTTTT.

In its sample, this clonotype was seen many times. The chain uses TRBV7-2 and TRBJ1-2, with D possibly matching TRBD1 (5 bases). The CDR3 has 15 residues. Germline lookup yields CDR1 SGHTA and CDR2 FQGNSA. V was clipped by 0 bases and J by 4 bases, with 12 bases between them. The CDR3 nucleotides read TGTGCCAGCAGCTTAGCGGATCGACAGTCCTATGGCTACACCTTC. Amino acids: CASSLADRQSYGYTF.

This chain joins TRBV5-1 and TRBJ2-5; D unresolved. Germline lookup yields CDR1 SGHRS and CDR2 YFSETQ. The CDR3 sequence is 15 residues long. Between the trimmed V and J ends, which lost 0 bases and 1 base, there was a span of 10 bases. CDR3 nucleotide sequence: TGCGCCAGCAGCTTGGAGTTGATGAGCCAAGAGACCCAGTACTTC. Its translation: CASSLELMSQETQYF. Full variable domain (rest looked up from reference TRBV5-1 and TRBJ2-5): KAGVTQTPRYLIKTRGQQVTLSCSPISGHRSVSWYQQTPGQGLQFLFEYFSETQRNKGNFPGRFSGRQFSNSRSEMNVSTLELGDSALYLCASSLELMSQETQYFGPGTRLLVL.

This clonotype was seen many times. The chain uses TRBV29-1 and TRBJ2-1; 12 bases agree with TRBD1. The CDR3 loop spans 13 amino acids. J gave up 15 bases and V 6 bases, and 12 bases lay outside the gene matches. Germline V gene data show CDR1 as SQVTM and CDR2 as ANQGSEA. CDR3 residues: CSVETGTGGAWFF. The CDR3 DNA reads TGCAGCGTAGAAACCGGGACAGGGGGCGCGTGGTTCTTC.

In its sample, this clonotype was seen many times. The junction and the germline gene differ at one end; a read error may be behind it. V is TRBV20-1 and J is TRBJ2-5, with 7 bases that match TRBD1. The CDR3 runs to 14 residues. The germline gives CDR1 DFQATT, CDR2 SNEGSKA (reference sequence). The CDR3 sequence: CSAGEPGQQETQYF. The CDR3 DNA follows: TGCAGTGCTGGAGAACCGGGACAGCAAGAGACCCAGTACTTC.

In its sample, this clonotype was seen many times. The chain carries TRBV5-1 and TRBJ1-1; TRBD1 matches at 8 bases. The CDR3 contains 15 residues. Germline V gene sequence: CDR1 SGHRS, CDR2 YFSETQ. Unmatched junction bases numbered 2, after V lost 0 bases and J lost 1 base. The CDR3 protein is CASSLATGGNTEAFF. The CDR3, as DNA: TGCGCCAGCAGCTTGGCTACAGGGGGGAACACTGAAGCTTTCTTT.

This clonotype appeared many times. V and J are TRBV10-3 and TRBJ1-5, with TRBD1 matching 9 bases. This CDR3 is built from 15 residues. Trimming cost V 10 bases and J 4 bases; bases outside gene matches: 11. CDR1 is ENHRY, CDR2 SYGVKD, per germline. The CDR3: CATHGGTGSNQPQHF. As DNA, the CDR3 is TGTGCCACACACGGGGGGACAGGGAGTAATCAGCCCCAGCATTTT.

The sample holds a few counts of this clonotype. This chain joins TRBV30 and TRBJ2-1; D is unresolved. The V gene lost 4 bases and the J gene lost 3 bases, with 10 bases spanning the gap. Germline CDR1 reads GTSNPN; CDR2 reads SVGIG (reference sequence). The length of the CDR3 is 13 residues. Here the CDR3 reads CAWTSLLYNEQFF. DNA for the CDR3: TGTGCCTGGACGAGTCTCCTCTACAATGAGCAGTTCTTC.

This clonotype showed up just a few times. This chain uses TRBV15 with TRBJ2-1; D may correspond to TRBD1 or TRBD2 (5 bases each). CDR1 LNHNV and CDR2 YYDKDF come from the germline V gene (reference sequence). Trimming left V 1 base short and J 8 bases short, with 9 bases between. The CDR3 contains 13 residues. This CDR3 reads CATSRGVGDEQFF. The CDR3 DNA reads as TGTGCCACCAGCAGAGGGGTGGGGGATGAGCAGTTCTTC.

This clonotype has just one count. With only one base between it and a far larger clone, this is likely a read error. In DNA form, the CDR3 reads TGCAGCGTTGAGCAGGGTACAGATACGCAGGATTTT. Residues: CSVEQGTDTQDF. The J gene is TRBJ2-3, the V gene TRBV29-1, with D perhaps TRBD1 (5 bases). Per the germline V gene, CDR1 is SQVTM and CDR2 is ANQGSEA. CDR3 length: 12 amino acids.

In its sample, this clonotype was seen many times. The chain combines TRBV10-3 with TRBJ2-1; D is perhaps TRBD1 or TRBD2 (5 bases each). This CDR3 has 13 amino acids. Trimming left V 4 bases short and J 5 bases short, with 9 bases between. CDR1 is ENHRY, CDR2 SYGVKD, per germline. The CDR3 DNA follows: TGTGCCATCAGTGTTGGGACCCACAATGAGCAGTTCTTC. This codes for CAISVGTHNEQFF.

This clonotype appeared many times. CDR3 sequence (DNA): TGTGCCAGCATCTGGTTAGTGGCCGCGCAGTATTTT. Translation gives CASIWLVAAQYF. The chain combines TRBV12-3 or TRBV12-4 with TRBJ2-3; D remains unclear. The germline V and J ends were trimmed by 7 bases and 10 bases, with 15 bases remaining between them. This CDR3 region has 12 residues.

This clonotype was observed a few times. Just one base apart from a much larger clone, this may be a read error. The chain carries TRBV7-8 and TRBJ2-3; 7 bases line up with TRBD1. With V trimmed by 5 bases and J by 1 base, 3 bases remained unmatched. Germline CDR1 reads SGHVS; CDR2 reads FQNEAQ. CDR3 length: 14 amino acids. DNA of the CDR3: TGTGCCAGCAGCAAAGGACAGGGCACAGATACGCAGTATTTT. It is translated as CASSKGQGTDTQYF. The entire variable domain, with the rest obtained from reference TRBV7-8 and TRBJ2-3, is as follows: GAGVSQSPRYKVAKRGQDVALRCDPISGHVSLFWYQQALGQGPEFLTYFQNEAQLDKSGLPSDRFFAERPEGSVSTLKIQRTQQEDSAVYLCASSKGQGTDTQYFGPGTRLTVL.

This clonotype was detected a few times. The chain employs TRBV12-3 or TRBV12-4 and TRBJ2-1; possibly TRBD1 or TRBD2 for D (5 bases each). The CDR3 length is 14 residues. V lost 5 bases to trimming and J lost 6 bases, with 14 bases between them. The CDR3 nucleotides are TGTGCCAGCAGTAATCCGGGACCGAGCAATGAGCAGTTCTTC. It yields the protein CASSNPGPSNEQFF.

This clonotype has at least ten counts. V usage is TRBV27 and J usage is TRBJ2-5; TRBD2 agrees at 10 bases. This CDR3 has 15 amino acids. The V segment lost 7 bases and the J segment 1 base; nucleotides outside the gene matches: 6. Germline V gene lookup returns CDR1 MNHEY and CDR2 SMNVEV (reference sequence). The CDR3 sequence is CASKVGLAAQETQYF. DNA of the CDR3: TGTGCCAGCAAAGTTGGACTAGCGGCCCAAGAGACCCAGTACTTC.

This rearrangement joins TRBV4-2 to TRBJ2-6; TRBD2 aligns across 12 bases. This CDR3 region has 20 residues. With V trimmed by 0 bases and J by 0 bases, 6 bases remained unmatched. Per germline, CDR1 LGHNA and CDR2 YNFKEQ. The CDR3 loop reads CASSQERTSGTGSGANVLTF. CDR3 coding DNA: TGTGCCAGCAGCCAAGAGAGGACTAGCGGGACTGGCTCTGGGGCCAACGTCCTGACTTTC.

This clonotype was detected a few times. The chain uses TRBV24-1 and TRBJ2-1; D gene ambiguous. V lost 4 bases, J lost 7 bases, and 7 bases lay in between. CDR3 size: 12 residues. Germline CDR1 is KGHDR and CDR2 is SFDVKD. The CDR3 here is CATSEVGNEQFF. CDR3 nucleotides: TGTGCCACCAGTGAGGTTGGAAATGAGCAGTTCTTC.

This clonotype was found many times. CDR3 nucleotide sequence: TGCAGTGCAAAGACAGGGGGCGGGACTGAAAAACTGTTTTTT. Translated: CSAKTGGGTEKLFF. J is TRBJ1-4 and V is TRBV20-1, with 10 bases fitting TRBD1. This CDR3 comprises 14 residues. Per germline, CDR1 DFQATT and CDR2 SNEGSKA (reference sequence). With V trimmed by 6 bases and J by 7 bases, 8 bases remained unmatched.

J is TRBJ2-5 and V is TRBV5-1, with D hard to call. CDR3 size: 13 residues. Germline V gene lookup returns CDR1 SGHRS and CDR2 YFSETQ. V lost 4 bases to trimming and J lost 3 bases, with 10 bases between them. This CDR3 is CASSPDGEETQYF. In nucleotides, the CDR3 is TGCGCCAGCAGCCCGGACGGCGAAGAGACCCAGTACTTC. Supplemented by reference TRBV5-1 and TRBJ2-5, the full variable domain reads KAGVTQTPRYLIKTRGQQVTLSCSPISGHRSVSWYQQTPGQGLQFLFEYFSETQRNKGNFPGRFSGRQFSNSRSEMNVSTLELGDSALYLCASSPDGEETQYFGPGTRLLVL.

This clonotype appeared many times. The chain recombines TRBV15 with TRBJ1-3; D uncertain. Germline values: CDR1 LNHNV, CDR2 YYDKDF (reference sequence). Trimming left V 0 bases short and J 3 bases short, with 6 bases between. This CDR3 region has 14 residues. The DNA of the CDR3 is TGTGCCACCAGCAGAGAGACCGTTGGAAACACCATATATTTT. Translation gives CATSRETVGNTIYF.